This TCR beta chain was recovered during a study of T cell changes during pregnancy in multiple sclerosis. This table comes from immunoSEQ multiplex PCR, and its TCRdb copy is limited to in-frame clones, with some not included. The sample lists 25,000 to 30,000 clones, 85% to 90% occurring once. Trimming at V came to 6 bases and at J to 4 bases, leaving 6 bases not matched to a gene. From germline, CDR1 is LNHDA and CDR2 SQIVND (reference sequence). The CDR3 sequence is 14 residues long. Sequenced here: CD4+ T cells from peripheral blood mononuclear cells, sampled in the second trimester of pregnancy. V is TRBV19 and J is TRBJ2-3; the match to TRBD2 covers 8 bases. The TCR sequence derives from a female donor with multiple sclerosis, enrolled in a pregnancy study. CDR3 nucleotide sequence: TGTGCCAGTAGCGGGGGGGCCGGGGCAGATACGCAGTATTTT. Its translation is CASSGGAGADTQYF.